The TCR beta chain described here comes from a study of CD8 T cells in ankylosing spondylitis. The CDR3 extends over 15 amino acids. The V gene lost 0 bases and the J gene lost 7 bases, with 13 bases spanning the gap. CDR1 is LGHNA and CDR2 is YNFKEQ in the germline V gene. TCRdb re-called the 5' RACE reads through MiXCR, storing one row per CDR3 protein. The sample shows fewer than 250,000 distinct CDR3 sequences, over 9.5% of them seen only once. General study findings and limits: As reported, disease-linked clones showed significant enrichment in matched ankylosing spondylitis synovial fluid.

In this sample, this clonotype turned up many times. Its cognate antigen is unknown. Sequenced input: blood, either unsorted or a sorted T cell fraction (not recorded which). The clonotype comes from a male donor with ankylosing spondylitis or in good health (not recorded which). The rearrangement joins TRBV4-2 to TRBJ1-3; D gene uncertain. The CDR3 DNA reads as TGTGCCAGCAGCCAAGATCGGCAGGCTAGCAACACCATATATTTT. Protein product: CASSQDRQASNTIYF.